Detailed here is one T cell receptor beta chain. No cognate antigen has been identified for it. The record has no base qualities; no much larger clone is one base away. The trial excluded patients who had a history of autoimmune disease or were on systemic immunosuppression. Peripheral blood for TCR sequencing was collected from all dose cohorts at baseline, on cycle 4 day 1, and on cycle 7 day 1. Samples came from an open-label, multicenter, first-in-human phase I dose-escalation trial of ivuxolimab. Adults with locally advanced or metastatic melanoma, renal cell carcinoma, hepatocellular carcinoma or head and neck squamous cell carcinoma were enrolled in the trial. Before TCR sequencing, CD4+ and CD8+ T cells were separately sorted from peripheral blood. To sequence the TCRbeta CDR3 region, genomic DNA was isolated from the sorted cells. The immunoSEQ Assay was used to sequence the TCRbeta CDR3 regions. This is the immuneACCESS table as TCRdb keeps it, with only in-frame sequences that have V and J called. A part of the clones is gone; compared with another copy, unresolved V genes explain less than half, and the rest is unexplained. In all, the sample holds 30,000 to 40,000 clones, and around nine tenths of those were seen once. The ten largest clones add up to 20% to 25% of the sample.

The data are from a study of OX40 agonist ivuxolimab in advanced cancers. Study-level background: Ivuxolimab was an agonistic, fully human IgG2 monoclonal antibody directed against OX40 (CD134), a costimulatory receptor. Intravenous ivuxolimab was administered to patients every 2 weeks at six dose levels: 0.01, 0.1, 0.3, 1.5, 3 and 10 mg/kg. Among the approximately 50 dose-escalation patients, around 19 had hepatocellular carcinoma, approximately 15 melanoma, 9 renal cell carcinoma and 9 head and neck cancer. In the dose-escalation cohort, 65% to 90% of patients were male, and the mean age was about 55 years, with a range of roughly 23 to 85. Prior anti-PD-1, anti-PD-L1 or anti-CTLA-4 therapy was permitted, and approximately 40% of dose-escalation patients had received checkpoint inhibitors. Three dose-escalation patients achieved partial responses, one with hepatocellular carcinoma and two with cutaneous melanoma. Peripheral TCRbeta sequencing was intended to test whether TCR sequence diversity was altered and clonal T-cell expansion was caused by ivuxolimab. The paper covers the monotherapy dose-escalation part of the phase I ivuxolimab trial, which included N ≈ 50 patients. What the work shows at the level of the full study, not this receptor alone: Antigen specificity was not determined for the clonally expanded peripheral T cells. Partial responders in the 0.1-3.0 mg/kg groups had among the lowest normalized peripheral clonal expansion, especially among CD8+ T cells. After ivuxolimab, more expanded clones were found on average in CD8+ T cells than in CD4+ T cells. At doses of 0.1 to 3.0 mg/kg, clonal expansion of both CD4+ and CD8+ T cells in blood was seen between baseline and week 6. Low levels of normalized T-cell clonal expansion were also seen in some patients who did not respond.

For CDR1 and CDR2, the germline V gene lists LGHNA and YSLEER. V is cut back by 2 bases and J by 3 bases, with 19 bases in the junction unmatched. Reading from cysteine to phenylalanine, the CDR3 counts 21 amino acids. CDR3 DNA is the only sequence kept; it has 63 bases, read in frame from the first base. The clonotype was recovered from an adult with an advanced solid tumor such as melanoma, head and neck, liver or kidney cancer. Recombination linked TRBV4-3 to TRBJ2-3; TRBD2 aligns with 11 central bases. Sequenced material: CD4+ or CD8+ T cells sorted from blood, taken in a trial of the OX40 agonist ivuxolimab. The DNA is TGCGCCAGCAGCCAACCTTACTGGACTAGCGGGCAATTAGGGGTAACAGATACGCAGTATTTT. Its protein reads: CASSQPYWTSGQLGVTDTQYF.